The subject of this entry is one T cell receptor (beta chain). The antigen remains unidentified. This CDR3 comprises 14 residues. With 1 base removed from V and 0 bases from J, the gap between germline ends came to 7 bases. CDR1 LNHDA and CDR2 SQIVND come from the germline V gene (reference sequence). Each TCR beta cDNA library carried unique molecular identifiers. TCRdb reanalysed the PCR reads using MiXCR and keeps one entry per CDR3 protein. Altogether hundreds of thousands of distinct CDR3 sequences are present, 25% to 30% being singletons, with the ten largest covering around 0.6%. This sample stems from a study of post-analysis software for immune sequencing data. Study information: As for disease course, relapsing-remitting, secondary progressive and progressive-relapsing multiple sclerosis were all included. Study-wide results and caveats: Comparison of patients with controls showed about 5 TRBV segments more frequent in patients, TRBV5-6, TRBV5-1 and TRBV20-1 among them. With F measure, samples from one preparation batch clustered together strongly. The normalized Chao1 diversity of multiple sclerosis patients was significantly lower than that of controls.

The genes are TRBV19 and TRBJ2-7, with D hard to call. The sequence derives from a girl aged 10-17 years with multiple sclerosis. Sequenced: blood. The CDR3 region has the DNA TGTGCCAGTAGTATAGTCGGCGGCTCCTACGAGCAGTACTTC. The encoded protein is CASSIVGGSYEQYF.